This T cell receptor (beta chain) was retrieved from a study of T cell responses to AZD1222 COVID-19 vaccine. There are 14 residues in the CDR3. The ends lost 1 base at V and 3 bases at J; junction bases unmatched: 3. The germline V gene has CDR1 SGHNT and CDR2 YYREEE (reference sequence). Study-wide findings and caveats: Unmutated variant regions reportedly attract nearly half of all spike-specific TCRs. Distributed over spike, vaccine-associated CD4 TCRs predominated at 160-218 and 743-854. In all cases, repertoires were sampled only after the peak T cell response. Increased Spike-specific TCR breadth and depth were observed after two AZD1222 doses.

Produced via immunoSEQ multiplex PCR; TCRdb's table is partial and in-frame only. The table shows around 120,000 clones, with approximately 86% occurring only once. A remark on this clone: Its antigen is not known.

The V call is TRBV5-4, the J call TRBJ1-2; 7 bases are shared with TRBD1. The receptor was derived from an adult who received the AZD1222 COVID-19 vaccine. The material was peripheral blood, obtained 28 days after the second AZD1222 dose. CDR3 in amino acids: CASSLTGADYGYTF. The CDR3 DNA reads TGTGCCAGCAGCTTGACAGGGGCTGACTATGGCTACACCTTC.